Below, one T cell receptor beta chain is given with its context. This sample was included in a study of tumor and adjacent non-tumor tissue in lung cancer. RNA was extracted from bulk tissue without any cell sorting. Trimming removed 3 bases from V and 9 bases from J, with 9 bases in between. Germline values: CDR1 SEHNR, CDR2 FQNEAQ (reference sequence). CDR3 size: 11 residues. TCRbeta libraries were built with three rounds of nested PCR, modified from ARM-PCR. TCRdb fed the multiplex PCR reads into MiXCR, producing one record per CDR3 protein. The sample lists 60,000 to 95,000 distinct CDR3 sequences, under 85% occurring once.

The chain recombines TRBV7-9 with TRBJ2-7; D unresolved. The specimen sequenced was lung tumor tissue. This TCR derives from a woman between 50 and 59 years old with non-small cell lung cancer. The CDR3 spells CASSFLGGQYF. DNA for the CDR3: TGTGCCAGCAGCTTTCTCGGCGGGCAGTACTTC.